This TCR beta chain appears in the sequencing data of a study of molecular identifiers for immune sequencing clone quantification listed by TCRdb under 2018. In the study overall: In a replicate experiment, RNA from about 19,000 or 110,000 naive CD8 T cells was split into five aliquots, four of which were sequenced. CD8 T cells were used in a methods study to benchmark molecular-identifier clustering-based TCR repertoire sequencing (MIDCIRS) and TCR RNA copy counting.

Findings and caveats that apply to the study as a whole: In CMV-specific effector cells, clones with more than 20 RNA copies contained over 97% of molecules, whereas in naive cells such clones contained under 1% of molecules. Spiked-in Jurkat TCR RNA (approximately 10 copies' worth), which is not part of the donor repertoire, was contained in the naive libraries. Highly expanded clone sizes could be underestimated if identical TCR molecules share a barcode. When barcode sub-clustering was omitted, TCR diversity was inflated by chimeric consensus sequences, with chimeras reaching as high as 47%. Modeling indicated about 3.1 TCR RNA copies recovered per cell, compared with roughly 10 by digital PCR, which implies a capture efficiency of 25% to 35%. Spiked-in Jurkat TCR RNA equal to a single cell's worth was reported to be detectable even within 1,100,000 naive CD8 T cells.

CDR1 and CDR2 (DFQATT, SNEGSKA) derive from the germline V gene (reference sequence). V is reduced by 6 bases and J by 0 bases, leaving a spacing of 16 bases between them. There are 15 amino acids in the CDR3, from cysteine to phenylalanine inclusive. The kept DNA is CDR3 alone, 45 bases in frame from the first base. Naive CD8 T cell libraries were made from around 18,000 to 910,000 sorted cells using 10%, 30% or 50% of purified RNA. Naive CD8 T cells, defined as CD8+CD4-CCR7+CD45RA+, were FACS-sorted into RLT Plus buffer on a BD FACSAria II. More than 8 TCR copies' worth of Jurkat RNA were spiked into roughly 20,000-1,000,000 naive CD8 T cell samples to test detection sensitivity. Enrichment of CD8 T cells was performed with RosetteSep CD8+ T Cell Enrichment Cocktail and Ficoll-Paque, after which ACK red cell lysis was carried out. Receptors were amplified or captured by PCR. Reads for this sample came from an Illumina HiSeq 4000. Bulk TCR libraries were generated as previously described, with the TCR primers listed in Table S5 used. The Qiagen AllPrep DNA/RNA kit was used to purify total RNA. Before analysis, reads from multiple sequencing runs of one library were combined. The paper's data handling went like this. Only reads with exact TCR constant sequence were kept, trimmed to 150 nt, and grouped by their 12-nt molecular barcodes. Reads in each barcode group were sub-clustered using a 15% Levenshtein threshold, and a quality-weighted consensus sequence was built for each RNA molecule. Non-functional sequences were filtered out, along with any lower-count sequence sitting one edit away from another sequence. Barcode sub-clusters with fewer than 20% of the maximum read count were removed, based on fitting two negative binomial distributions. TCRdb handled the public reads itself, with Q25 trimming in fastp and clone calling in MiXCR, and kept productive beta chains. Each record represents a unique CDR3 protein, reported with the most common genes and DNA among its rows. None of the V and J calls come from the authors' own analysis; TCRdb made them. The sample table holds 550,000 to 750,000 distinct CDR3 sequences, of which approximately 20% were seen once. Roughly 0.9% of the sample comes from the top ten.

This clonotype was seen at least ten times. The clone's antigen remains unknown. It has no much larger one-base neighbor in the sample; base qualities were not kept. The chain was built from TRBV20-1 and TRBJ2-3, with TRBD1 as a weak D call on 6 bases. This TCR came from a human donor in good health. Some libraries in this study had Jurkat cell RNA spiked in. Sequencing was performed on naive CD8+ T cells from blood, with Jurkat cell RNA spiked in. This sample's cell subset or site label indicates: FACS-sorted CD8+CD4-CCR7+CD45RA+ naive T cells. The nucleotide sequence is given as TGCAGTGCCCCCATGACAGGAGTTAGCACAGATACGCAGTATTTT. The translation is CSAPMTGVSTDTQYF.